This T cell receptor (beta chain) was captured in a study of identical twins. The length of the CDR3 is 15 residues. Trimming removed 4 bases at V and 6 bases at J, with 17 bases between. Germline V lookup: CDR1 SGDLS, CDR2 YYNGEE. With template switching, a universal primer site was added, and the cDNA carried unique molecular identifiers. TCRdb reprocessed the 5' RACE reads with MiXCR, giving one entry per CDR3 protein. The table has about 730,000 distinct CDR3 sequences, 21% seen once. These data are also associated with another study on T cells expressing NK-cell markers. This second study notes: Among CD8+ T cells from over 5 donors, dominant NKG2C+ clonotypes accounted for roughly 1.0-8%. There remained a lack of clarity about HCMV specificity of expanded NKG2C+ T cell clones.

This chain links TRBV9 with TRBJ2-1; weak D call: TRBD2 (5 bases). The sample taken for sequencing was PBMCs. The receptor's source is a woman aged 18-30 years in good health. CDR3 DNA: TGTGCCAGCAGCCCTAGCAGGAGATCACTCAATGAGCAGTTCTTC. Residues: CASSPSRRSLNEQFF.